This record concerns one T cell receptor beta chain sequence. Its antigen is not known. V trimming: 3 bases; J trimming: 1 base; junction bases outside the gene matches: 1. CDR1 is SGHNT, CDR2 YENEEA, per germline. The CDR3 is 16 amino acids. TCRdb re-derived calls from the 5' RACE reads in MiXCR, one entry per CDR3 protein. This table holds about 560,000 distinct CDR3 sequences, roughly 17% found once. This specimen comes from a study of T-cell memory formation after mild COVID-19. On the study more broadly: TCR clusters were mostly donor specific. Study-wide results and caveats: Some SARS-CoV-2-responding clones were already detected in memory before infection. CD4/CD8 balance held among clones contracting day 15 to 85, and later expanders leaned CD4+.

The material sequenced was PBMCs or a T cell subset sorted from them (not recorded which). The sequence came from an adult woman who had mild COVID-19 (a few samples of this study predate the infection). Cell type and time point are not known. J is TRBJ2-2 and V is TRBV11-3, with 11 bases identical to TRBD2. The CDR3 spells CASSFGLAGNTGELFF. DNA for the CDR3: TGTGCCAGCAGCTTTGGACTAGCGGGGAACACCGGGGAGCTGTTTTTT.